This TCR beta chain derives from a study of CD8 T cells in ankylosing spondylitis. Study observations and caveats: Reported data indicate significant enrichment of disease-linked clones within matched ankylosing spondylitis synovial fluid. Within ankylosing spondylitis blood, a TCR beta motif made up of eight highly homologous variants appeared to be characteristic.

Looked up from germline, CDR1 is MNHEY and CDR2 is SVGAGI. The CDR3 sequence is 14 residues long. The V end was cut by 2 bases, the J end by 8 bases, with 15 bases between. This clonotype was counted only a few times. Its antigen is not identified. TCRdb used MiXCR to reprocess the 5' RACE reads, holding one entry per CDR3 protein. The sample contains some 220,000 distinct CDR3 sequences, 7% to 8% of which appear only once. The V call is TRBV6-5, the J call TRBJ1-2; D gene ambiguous. Sequencing was performed on blood, either unsorted or a sorted T cell fraction (not recorded which). The receptor comes from a male donor with ankylosing spondylitis. The CDR3 DNA reads as TGTGCCAGCAGTTACCTACGGGGTACCCAAGGCTACACCTTC. Encoded protein: CASSYLRGTQGYTF.